The 17 T cell receptor beta chains below were found in one sample sequenced in a study of technical replicates of blood from several donors. Libraries were prepared by immunoSEQ multiplex PCR; TCRdb keeps only in-frame clonotypes and omits some of them. The table records some 70,000 clones, roughly 96% of them present only once. What was sequenced was T cells isolated from PBMCs. All receptors derive from a human donor in good health.

CDR3 sequence reads: CAWRDRTVISGNTIYF. As DNA, the CDR3 is TGTGCCTGGAGGGATCGGACAGTGATCTCTGGAAACACCATATATTTT. This sequence joins TRBV30 and TRBJ1-3, with D tentatively TRBD1 (6 bases). The V and J ends lost 3 bases and 0 bases respectively, with 15 bases between them. CDR3 size: 16 residues. The V gene's germline CDR1 is GTSNPN and CDR2 SVGIG (reference sequence).

The rearrangement uses TRBV30 and TRBJ2-7, with TRBD2 as a possible D gene (6 bases). The V and J ends lost 0 bases and 3 bases respectively, with 9 bases between them. This CDR3 contains 13 residues. The V gene's germline CDR1 is GTSNPN and CDR2 SVGIG (reference sequence). CDR3 sequence: CAWSVRGYYEQYF. In DNA, the CDR3 is TGTGCCTGGAGTGTACGGGGGTACTACGAGCAGTACTTC.

This sequence joins TRBV2 and TRBJ1-5; D uncertain. The germline V and J ends were trimmed by 3 bases and 1 base, with 4 bases remaining between them. The CDR3 spans 13 residues. CDR1 and CDR2 from the germline V gene are SNHLY and FYNNEI. CDR3 nucleotides: TGTGCCAGCAGTGATGAGAGCAATCAGCCCCAGCATTTT. Protein: CASSDESNQPQHF.

This clone has a single count. The chain recombines TRBV6-5 with TRBJ2-5, with D perhaps TRBD1 (6 bases). Germline CDR1 is MNHEY and CDR2 is SVGAGI. V shed 0 bases and J shed 2 bases, with 13 bases lying between them. The CDR3 loop spans 16 amino acids. The CDR3 region is CASSYSRDTIQETQYF. The CDR3 bases are TGTGCCAGCAGTTACTCCAGGGACACCATACAAGAGACCCAGTACTTC.

J is TRBJ2-7 and V is TRBV6-5; 7 bases line up with TRBD1. Germline CDR1 is MNHEY and CDR2 is SVGAGI. Germline trimming cut 6 bases from V and 4 bases from J; bases unmatched to any gene: 9. The CDR3 contains 14 residues. The CDR3 DNA follows: TGTGCCAGCAGAGCCCGGACAGGAGCTTACGAGCAGTACTTC. Translating it yields CASRARTGAYEQYF.

The chain carries TRBV6-5 and TRBJ1-6; 7 nucleotides line up with TRBD1. The J segment lost 10 bases and the V segment lost 5 bases, leaving 11 bases of the junction unmatched. The CDR3 extends over 15 amino acids. Per germline, CDR1 MNHEY and CDR2 SVGAGI. As DNA, the CDR3 is TGTGCCAGCAGTGCCAACAGGGGATTGGAATCACCCCTCCACTTT. Protein sequence: CASSANRGLESPLHF.

CDR3 in amino acids: CASSLDSMREQYF. The CDR3 DNA is TGTGCCAGCAGTTTGGACAGCATGAGGGAGCAGTACTTC. The chain has TRBV28 and TRBJ2-7; D perhaps matches TRBD1 (6 bases). CDR3 size: 13 residues. V lost 3 bases, J lost 7 bases, and 13 bases lay in between. In germline, CDR1 is MDHEN, CDR2 SYDVKM.

V is TRBV18 and J is TRBJ2-5; D is undetermined. Germline CDR1 KGHSH, CDR2 LQKENI. The CDR3 has 13 residues. Deletions cut 3 bases from V and 2 bases from J, with 7 bases between. The CDR3 is CASSPLLQETQYF. In DNA, the CDR3 is TGTGCCAGCTCACCCCTGTTACAAGAGACCCAGTACTTC.

The chain combines TRBV5-1 with TRBJ2-1, with D perhaps TRBD1 (5 bases). Germline V CDR1 and CDR2: SGHRS, YFSETQ. V shed 0 bases and J shed 8 bases, with 15 bases lying between them. The CDR3 is 15 amino acids. The CDR3 DNA is TGCGCCAGCAGCTTGGCCATAGGGGCAGGCGATGAGCAGTTCTTC. This translates into CASSLAIGAGDEQFF.

This chain connects TRBV25-1 to TRBJ1-6, with TRBD1 matching over 11 bases. CDR1 is MGHDK and CDR2 is SYGVNS in the germline V gene. The V gene end was trimmed by 5 bases and the J gene end by 10 bases; junction bases not matched to a gene: 7. The CDR3 is 15 residues long. CDR3 bases: TGTGCCAGCAGTAACCCGGGACAGGGGGACTCACCCCTCCACTTT. Translated: CASSNPGQGDSPLHF.

The chain carries TRBV25-1 and TRBJ2-1; 7 bases are shared with TRBD2. Germline V CDR1 and CDR2: MGHDK, SYGVNS. The CDR3 covers 14 residues. V was pared by 5 bases and J by 2 bases, with 3 bases of the junction left unmatched. The CDR3 sequence: CASSRGGAYNEQFF. The CDR3, as DNA: TGTGCCAGCAGTCGCGGGGGAGCCTACAATGAGCAGTTCTTC. Variable domain in full (rest from reference TRBV25-1 and TRBJ2-1): EADIYQTPRYLVIGTGKKITLECSQTMGHDKMYWYQQDPGMELHLIHYSYGVNSTEKGDLSSESTVSRIRTEHFPLTLESARPSHTSQYLCASSRGGAYNEQFFGPGTRLTVL.

The genes are TRBV2 and TRBJ2-2, with TRBD2 identical over 7 bases. The CDR3 contains 14 residues. Germline V gene data show CDR1 as SNHLY and CDR2 as FYNNEI. V trimming: 9 bases; J trimming: 5 bases; junction bases outside the gene matches: 9. The CDR3 here is CASSGTTMTGELFF. The DNA for the CDR3 is TGTGCCAGTTCCGGGACTACGATGACCGGGGAGCTGTTTTTT.

The CDR3, as DNA: TGCGCCAGCAGTGAGGGACAGGGGGGGTACAATGAGCAGTTCTTC. It is translated as CASSEGQGGYNEQFF. The V gene is TRBV10-1, the J gene TRBJ2-1, with TRBD1 matching 10 bases. The ends lost 2 bases at V and 4 bases at J; junction bases unmatched: 2. Germline V gene data show CDR1 as WNHNN and CDR2 as SYGVQD (reference sequence). CDR3 length equals 15 residues.

The rearrangement uses TRBV5-4 and TRBJ2-3; 7 bases are a match to TRBD1. In germline, CDR1 is SGHNT, CDR2 YYREEE (reference sequence). CDR3 size: 17 residues. J lost 0 bases, V lost 2 bases, and 9 bases had no gene match. The CDR3 protein is CASSFFPGGTSTDTQYF. DNA of the CDR3: TGTGCCAGCAGCTTTTTTCCAGGGGGAACTAGCACAGATACGCAGTATTTT. Combining the CDR3 with reference TRBV5-4 and TRBJ2-3 gives the whole variable domain ETGVTQSPTHLIKTRGQQVTLRCSSQSGHNTVSWYQQALGQGPQFIFQYYREEENGRGNFPPRFSGLQFPNYSSELNVNALELDDSALYLCASSFFPGGTSTDTQYFGPGTRLTVL.

J is TRBJ2-2 and V is TRBV10-1; the match to TRBD1 covers 7 bases. V lost 8 bases, J lost 1 base, and 1 base stayed unmatched. CDR3 size: 13 residues. Germline V gene sequence: CDR1 WNHNN, CDR2 SYGVQD (reference sequence). This CDR3 reads CASRDRNTGELFF. The CDR3 coding sequence is TGCGCCAGCCGGGACAGGAACACCGGGGAGCTGTTTTTT.

V gene TRBV15 combines with J gene TRBJ2-7, with unresolved D. V lost 1 base and J 1 base, leaving 8 bases between the germline ends. Germline lookup yields CDR1 LNHNV and CDR2 YYDKDF (reference sequence). The CDR3 sequence is 14 residues long. The CDR3 sequence: CATSRGQNSYEQYF. CDR3 sequence (DNA): TGTGCCACCAGCAGAGGGCAGAATTCCTACGAGCAGTACTTC.

The V and J genes are TRBV7-9 and TRBJ2-7, with D hard to call. The V gene lost 1 base and the J gene lost 6 bases, with 10 bases spanning the gap. Germline V gene lookup returns CDR1 SEHNR and CDR2 FQNEAQ (reference sequence). This CDR3 has 13 amino acids. CDR3 nucleotide sequence: TGTGCCAGCAGCTTAGAGTACCACGGCGAGCAGTACTTC. As protein: CASSLEYHGEQYF.